This T cell receptor (beta chain) was recorded in a study of blood T cell repertoires in COVID-19. Under the authors' procedure: Nucleated cell counts were estimated from reference gene primer amplification. The assay was immunoSEQ multiplex PCR, and TCRdb's table has in-frame clones only and misses some. D and trimming were read from the DNA, whereas the V and J calls and clone size are those reported in that table. In the table there are some 100,000 clones, almost 90% of which are singletons. The clonotype was recovered from a man aged 45-65 years with COVID-19, enrolled during active disease. The sample comprised peripheral blood.

The CDR3 DNA follows: TGTGCCAGTAGTATGGCCCCAGGCACTGAAGCTTTCTTT. Its translation is CASSMAPGTEAFF. The gene calls are TRBV19 and TRBJ1-1; no clear D. Germline V gene data show CDR1 as LNHDA and CDR2 as SQIVND (reference sequence). The germline V and J ends were trimmed by 3 bases and 4 bases, with 9 bases remaining between them. This CDR3 spans 13 amino acids.